Listed below are T cell receptor beta chains from one sample, sequenced in a study of cytomegalovirus exposure and HLA in healthy donors. Assay: immunoSEQ multiplex PCR; the TCRdb copy retains only in-frame clones and omits some. This sample has about 120,000 clones; approximately 8.6% occur once, and the top ten carry 6% to 7.5%. The sequencing input was PBMCs. Receptor source: a woman in her 40s in good health and CMV-seropositive. Each CDR3 is given with its conserved first and last residue. A D gene is named only where the DNA matches it firmly. Only part of the rows carry a size: once, few, many, or a class if the clone is expanded.

d_call: -; j_call: TRBJ1-3; clone_size: -; v_call: TRBV14; cdr3_nt: TGTGCCAGCAGCCTACAGGGTTTTGGAAACACCATATATTTT; cdr3_aa: CASSLQGFGNTIYF
d_call: TRBD1; j_call: TRBJ1-1; clone_size: few; v_call: TRBV19; cdr3_nt: TGTGCCACCCGCCTGCGACCAGCCGGGACAGGGTATAGCACTGAAGCTTTCTTT; cdr3_aa: CATRLRPAGTGYSTEAFF
d_call: -; j_call: TRBJ1-1; clone_size: few; v_call: TRBV19; cdr3_nt: TGTGCCAGTAGGCACCTCGGGAACACTGAAGCTTTCTTT; cdr3_aa: CASRHLGNTEAFF
d_call: TRBD2; j_call: TRBJ2-3; clone_size: few; v_call: TRBV5-1; cdr3_nt: TGCGCCAGCAGCTTGGCCTCGGGACTAGCGGGGGGCAGAGATACGCAGTATTTT; cdr3_aa: CASSLASGLAGGRDTQYF
d_call: -; j_call: TRBJ2-5; clone_size: -; v_call: TRBV19; cdr3_nt: TGTGCCAGTAGTATGGGCAGCCAAGAGACCCAGTACTTC; cdr3_aa: CASSMGSQETQYF
d_call: -; j_call: TRBJ1-1; clone_size: -; v_call: TRBV29-1; cdr3_nt: TGCAGCGCCCGGTCGGGCAGGGCGGGCGTGGGGGCACCCCGAGCTGAAGCTTTCTTT; cdr3_aa: CSARSGRAGVGAPRAEAFF
d_call: TRBD1; j_call: TRBJ2-2; clone_size: -; v_call: TRBV10-3; cdr3_nt: TGTGCCATCAGTGAGGTTGGGGACAGACCCACCGGGGAGCTGTTTTTT; cdr3_aa: CAISEVGDRPTGELFF
d_call: -; j_call: TRBJ1-2; clone_size: -; v_call: TRBV30; cdr3_nt: TGTGCCTGGAGTGTAGTGCGGGACGCAGGGTACGGCTACACCTTC; cdr3_aa: CAWSVVRDAGYGYTF
d_call: -; j_call: TRBJ1-1; clone_size: -; v_call: TRBV19; cdr3_nt: TGTGCCAGTAGTATAGATGGTACGGGAGGAAGGACTGAAGCTTTCTTT; cdr3_aa: CASSIDGTGGRTEAFF
d_call: -; j_call: TRBJ2-1; clone_size: few; v_call: TRBV27; cdr3_nt: TGTGCCAGCAGTCCCTCGGCCTACAATGAGCAGTTCTTC; cdr3_aa: CASSPSAYNEQFF
d_call: -; j_call: TRBJ1-2; clone_size: few; v_call: TRBV18; cdr3_nt: TGTGCCAGCTCACCAAGTCCAGCGACTGAGGTCTATGGCTACACCTTC; cdr3_aa: CASSPSPATEVYGYTF
d_call: TRBD2; j_call: TRBJ2-3; clone_size: -; v_call: TRBV9; cdr3_nt: TGTGCCAGCACTCCGGGACTAGCGGGACCTAGCACAGATACGCAGTATTTT; cdr3_aa: CASTPGLAGPSTDTQYF
d_call: TRBD1; j_call: TRBJ2-3; clone_size: few; v_call: TRBV5-1; cdr3_nt: TGCGCCAGCAGCTTGGTCACAGGGGCAGATACGCAGTATTTT; cdr3_aa: CASSLVTGADTQYF
d_call: TRBD1; j_call: TRBJ2-3; clone_size: few; v_call: TRBV19; cdr3_nt: TGTGCCAGTAGTAAGGGACAGGGCCGAACTAGCACAGATACGCAGTATTTT; cdr3_aa: CASSKGQGRTSTDTQYF
d_call: TRBD1; j_call: TRBJ1-2; clone_size: few; v_call: TRBV2; cdr3_nt: TGTGCCAGCAGTGGAGGGGGCCTCTCCTATGGCTACACCTTC; cdr3_aa: CASSGGGLSYGYTF
d_call: -; j_call: TRBJ1-6; clone_size: few; v_call: TRBV19; cdr3_nt: TGTGCCAGTAGTATCGAGGGCCGAGGGCGGAATTCACCCCTCCACTTT; cdr3_aa: CASSIEGRGRNSPLHF
d_call: -; j_call: TRBJ1-1; clone_size: -; v_call: TRBV19; cdr3_nt: TGTGCCAGTAGTTGGGGAGGGTTAGGTGGAACTGAAGCTTTCTTT; cdr3_aa: CASSWGGLGGTEAFF
d_call: -; j_call: TRBJ1-5; clone_size: -; v_call: TRBV6-1; cdr3_nt: TGTGCCAGCAGTGTCTCGCGGGGGCCGAATCAGCCCCAGCATTTT; cdr3_aa: CASSVSRGPNQPQHF
d_call: -; j_call: TRBJ1-2; clone_size: few; v_call: TRBV19; cdr3_nt: TGTGCCAGTAGTATTGTCGCCGGTTCTAACTATGGCTACACCTTC; cdr3_aa: CASSIVAGSNYGYTF
d_call: -; j_call: TRBJ2-2; clone_size: -; v_call: TRBV14; cdr3_nt: TGTGCCAGCAGCCACTCCGGGGCCGGGGAGCTGTTTTTT; cdr3_aa: CASSHSGAGELFF
d_call: -; j_call: TRBJ1-2; clone_size: few; v_call: TRBV6-5; cdr3_nt: TGTGCCAGCAGTTACGGACGGTCCAGGGTAGGCTACACCTTC; cdr3_aa: CASSYGRSRVGYTF
d_call: -; j_call: TRBJ2-7; clone_size: -; v_call: TRBV5-6; cdr3_nt: TGTGCCAGCAGCGGGGCCTTCTTCTCCTACGAGCAGTACTTC; cdr3_aa: CASSGAFFSYEQYF
d_call: TRBD1; j_call: TRBJ1-2; clone_size: -; v_call: TRBV19; cdr3_nt: TGTGCCAGTAGTATAGCGTCAGGGGGAACCTCCTCCTATGGCTACACCTTC; cdr3_aa: CASSIASGGTSSYGYTF
d_call: TRBD1; j_call: TRBJ1-1; clone_size: -; v_call: TRBV6-1; cdr3_nt: TGTGCCAGCAGTGAAGACCCTGGGACAGGGGCCTCTGAAGCTTTCTTT; cdr3_aa: CASSEDPGTGASEAFF
d_call: -; j_call: TRBJ2-1; clone_size: -; v_call: TRBV7-9; cdr3_nt: TGTGCCAGCAGCTCCACACAGGATTCGGTCCATGAGCAGTTCTTC; cdr3_aa: CASSSTQDSVHEQFF
d_call: TRBD1; j_call: TRBJ1-2; clone_size: few; v_call: TRBV5-4; cdr3_nt: TGTGCCAGCAGCCCGGACAGGGCAAACTATGGCTACACCTTC; cdr3_aa: CASSPDRANYGYTF
d_call: TRBD1; j_call: TRBJ2-5; clone_size: few; v_call: TRBV27; cdr3_nt: TGTGCCACTCGACAGGGGGGGTACCAAGAGACCCAGTACTTC; cdr3_aa: CATRQGGYQETQYF
d_call: -; j_call: TRBJ1-1; clone_size: few; v_call: TRBV19; cdr3_nt: TGTGCCAGTAGTATCGGGTGGAGAACTGAAGCTTTCTTT; cdr3_aa: CASSIGWRTEAFF
d_call: -; j_call: TRBJ1-1; clone_size: -; v_call: TRBV18; cdr3_nt: TGTGCCAGCTCACTGGACAGTATGAACACTGAAGCTTTCTTT; cdr3_aa: CASSLDSMNTEAFF
d_call: -; j_call: TRBJ2-5; clone_size: once; v_call: TRBV11-2; cdr3_nt: TGTGCCAGCAGCTTAATGTTTGCGGATGCAGGGGCATTTGGGGGGACCCAGTACTTC; cdr3_aa: CASSLMFADAGAFGGTQYF
d_call: -; j_call: TRBJ2-7; clone_size: few; v_call: TRBV30; cdr3_nt: TGTGCCTGGAGTGGGCAGGGCTACGAGCAGTACTTC; cdr3_aa: CAWSGQGYEQYF
d_call: TRBD2; j_call: TRBJ2-3; clone_size: few; v_call: TRBV6-1; cdr3_nt: TGTGCCAGCAGTGAGGGATATAGCGGGGGGGCCTCAAGGCCGGCAGATACGCAGTATTTT; cdr3_aa: CASSEGYSGGASRPADTQYF
d_call: -; j_call: TRBJ1-2; clone_size: -; v_call: TRBV6-1; cdr3_nt: TGTGCCAGCAGTGAATTAGGCCAGGGTGTTGGTGGCTACACCTTC; cdr3_aa: CASSELGQGVGGYTF
d_call: -; j_call: TRBJ1-1; clone_size: -; v_call: TRBV5-1; cdr3_nt: TGCGCCAGCAGTTCAAGACCCCTCAGGGGTAGTAACACTGAAGCTTTCTTT; cdr3_aa: CASSSRPLRGSNTEAFF
d_call: TRBD2; j_call: TRBJ2-1; clone_size: -; v_call: TRBV9; cdr3_nt: TGTGCCAGCAGCGCCCTAGTGACTAGCGGTTACAATGAGCAGTTCTTC; cdr3_aa: CASSALVTSGYNEQFF
d_call: TRBD1; j_call: TRBJ1-4; clone_size: -; v_call: TRBV27; cdr3_nt: TGTGCCAGCAGTTCTTTGGGGACAGGGCGACTTAATGAAAAACTGTTTTTT; cdr3_aa: CASSSLGTGRLNEKLFF
d_call: TRBD1; j_call: TRBJ1-2; clone_size: -; v_call: TRBV30; cdr3_nt: TGTGCCTGGAGTAGGGACAGGCGATATTCCGGCTACACCTTC; cdr3_aa: CAWSRDRRYSGYTF
d_call: -; j_call: TRBJ2-6; clone_size: few; v_call: TRBV14; cdr3_nt: TGTGCCAGCAGCCCTTCCAGTGCTGGGGCCAACGTCCTGACTTTC; cdr3_aa: CASSPSSAGANVLTF
d_call: -; j_call: TRBJ1-6; clone_size: few; v_call: TRBV15; cdr3_nt: TGTGCCACCAGCAGAGATCGGCAGGCAAATTCACCCCTCCACTTT; cdr3_aa: CATSRDRQANSPLHF
d_call: TRBD1; j_call: TRBJ2-2; clone_size: -; v_call: TRBV10-3; cdr3_nt: TGTGCCATCAGTGAGTCAGGGACAGCGAACACCGGGGAGCTGTTTTTT; cdr3_aa: CAISESGTANTGELFF